This T cell receptor (beta chain) emerged from a study of T-cell memory formation after mild COVID-19. Study summary: TCR clusters largely stayed donor specific.

CDR1 and CDR2 from the germline V gene are MNHEY and SMNVEV (reference sequence). The ends were cut back, 3 bases at V and 1 base at J, with 9 bases in the middle. The CDR3 consists of 15 residues. A word on this clonotype: Its antigen is not identified.

Regarding the study as a whole: Pre-infection memory held some responding clones, suggesting pre-existing cross-reactive T cells responded.

Constant-segment-primed 5'RACE gave TCR alpha and TCR beta cDNA libraries with sample barcodes and UMIs. TCRdb processed the 5' RACE reads anew with MiXCR; each CDR3 protein has one entry. The table includes about 290,000 distinct CDR3 sequences, around a sixth detected once. The source is a man younger than 35 who had mild COVID-19 (a few samples of this study predate the infection). Cell type and time point are not known. Sequencing was carried out using PBMCs or a T cell subset sorted from them (not recorded which). V gene TRBV27 combines with J gene TRBJ2-2; unclear D gene. CDR3 bases: TGTGCCAGCAGTTTGTCTCCGGGGAACACCGGGGAGCTGTTTTTT. This encodes CASSLSPGNTGELFF.